Below, 9 T cell receptor beta chains from the same sample are listed, as sequenced in a study of T cell repertoires in cytomegalovirus infection. TCRdb fed the reads into MiXCR, producing one record per CDR3 protein. The sample carries some 350,000 distinct CDR3 sequences, about 35% recorded once. Their antigens remain unidentified. The source was cultured PBMCs, collected from culture after CMV antigen stimulation. These receptors were taken from a human donor in good health (CMV status not recorded). Some clones in this sample may be carry-over from other donors' samples.

This clonotype was picked up many times. The chain uses TRBV7-2 and TRBJ2-7; D uncertain. V lost 4 bases and J 6 bases, leaving 16 bases between the germline ends. Germline V gene lookup returns CDR1 SGHTA and CDR2 FQGNSA. CDR3 length: 14 amino acids. In nucleotides, the CDR3 is TGTGCCAGCAGCTCCGGGTCCCACTTACCCGAGCAGTACTTC. Protein: CASSSGSHLPEQYF.

This chain joins TRBV6-5 and TRBJ1-1; 7 nucleotides match TRBD1. Germline trimming cut 9 bases from V and 0 bases from J; bases unmatched to any gene: 13. Germline assignment: CDR1 MNHEY and CDR2 SVGAGI. The CDR3 covers 16 residues. The CDR3 is CASWGRGQGMNTEAFF. CDR3 bases: TGTGCCAGTTGGGGTAGGGGGCAGGGGATGAACACTGAAGCTTTCTTT.

The chain recombines TRBV4-1 with TRBJ2-2, with 8 bases identical to TRBD2. Germline trimming cut 1 base from V and 8 bases from J; bases unmatched to any gene: 9. This CDR3 has 16 residues. The germline CDR1 and CDR2 sequences are MGHRA and YSYEKL. The CDR3 nucleotides read TGCGCCAGCAGCCAAGTCCGCGGGAGGCTCACGGGGGAGCTGTTTTTT. Its translation: CASSQVRGRLTGELFF.

The chain has TRBV7-2 and TRBJ2-1; 7 bases map to TRBD1. From germline, CDR1 is SGHTA and CDR2 FQGNSA. The CDR3 consists of 13 residues. The V segment lost 1 base and the J segment 11 bases; nucleotides outside the gene matches: 5. CDR3 in DNA: TGTGCCAGCAGCTTAGGGGGGACAGCTCAGCAGTTCTTC. It specifies CASSLGGTAQQFF.

CDR3 protein: CASSLDGFARQETQYF. The DNA of the CDR3 is TGTGCCAGCAGCTTAGATGGGTTTGCACGCCAAGAGACCCAGTACTTC. V gene TRBV7-4 combines with J gene TRBJ2-5; no firm D call. CDR1 SGHVT and CDR2 SQSDAQ come from the germline V gene. V lost 1 base and J lost 1, with 13 bases in between. The CDR3 contains 16 residues.

This chain connects TRBV4-1 to TRBJ1-2; perhaps TRBD1 as D (6 bases). The germline V gene encodes CDR1 MGHRA and CDR2 YSYEKL. The length of the CDR3 is 15 residues. The ends were cut back, 1 base at V and 0 bases at J, with 9 bases in the middle. The chain's CDR3 is CASSQVWTANYGYTF. CDR3 coding DNA: TGCGCCAGCAGCCAAGTTTGGACAGCTAACTATGGCTACACCTTC.

This clonotype came up a few times. The chain has TRBV4-3 and TRBJ2-5; D is undetermined. This CDR3 comprises 15 residues. Germline values: CDR1 LGHNA, CDR2 YSLEER. Between the trimmed V and J ends, which lost 4 bases and 0 bases, there was a span of 12 bases. The CDR3 reads CASSPFFGNQETQYF. CDR3 DNA: TGCGCCAGCAGCCCCTTTTTCGGAAACCAAGAGACCCAGTACTTC.

This clonotype came up a few times. The chain carries TRBV2 and TRBJ2-5; 7 bases fit TRBD2. J lost 5 bases, V lost 4 bases, and 7 bases had no gene match. The CDR3 sequence is 14 residues long. Germline CDR1 is SNHLY and CDR2 is FYNNEI. The CDR3 DNA sequence: TGTGCCAGCAGTGTTCGTAGCGGGCTGGAGACCCAGTACTTC. This translates into CASSVRSGLETQYF. Complete variable domain (other parts from reference TRBV2 and TRBJ2-5): EPEVTQTPSHQVTQMGQEVILRCVPISNHLYFYWYRQILGQKVEFLVSFYNNEISEKSEIFDDQFSVERPDGSNFTLKIRSTKLEDSAMYFCASSVRSGLETQYFGPGTRLLVL.

The chain has TRBV19 and TRBJ1-1; D is unresolved. This CDR3 region has 11 residues. Germline-derived CDR1 and CDR2 are LNHDA and SQIVND (reference sequence). Trimming removed 7 bases at V and 3 bases at J, with 6 bases between. The CDR3 is CASITYTEAFF. In DNA form, the CDR3 reads TGTGCCAGTATCACGTACACTGAAGCTTTCTTT.